Many counts were recorded for the clone carrying this T cell receptor (beta chain). No antigen is known for it. The data were taken from a study of regulatory T cells in long-lasting Graves disease. Whole-study results and caveats: Among persistent patients, a larger number of public clonotypes were shared (about 2,800) than among newly diagnosed patients (roughly 970).

Combining iRepertoire HTBI primers with Arm-PCR of CDR3 regions, the authors built TCR beta libraries. TCRdb reanalysed the multiplex PCR reads using MiXCR and keeps one entry per CDR3 protein. Among a few hundred thousand distinct CDR3 sequences listed, around 21% were seen once. Regarding time point: persistent/refractory GD, antithyroid drugs over 5 years with positive TRAb. The authors made the TCR library using RNA they extracted from PBMCs. The EDTA tubes were filled with around 8.1 milliliters of drawn peripheral blood. CDR1 and CDR2 from the germline V gene are MDHEN and SYDVKM. The CDR3 runs 13 residues. The V and J ends lost 3 bases and 4 bases, in that order; junction bases with no gene match: 3.

This sequence originates from a female donor with Graves disease. The sample in question was peripheral blood mononuclear cells (PBMCs), obtained when the disease was refractory, from a patient treated with antithyroid drugs. V usage is TRBV28 and J usage is TRBJ2-7; 7 nucleotides agree with TRBD1. This chain's CDR3 is CASSFTGEYEQYF. The CDR3 DNA is TGTGCCAGCAGTTTCACAGGGGAGTACGAGCAGTACTTC.